The 28 T cell receptor beta chains in this list originate from one sample, sequenced in a study of T cell repertoires in cytomegalovirus infection. In TCRdb, the reads were re-called with MiXCR into one record per CDR3 protein. This table has roughly 630,000 distinct CDR3 sequences, 20% to 25% appearing once. The sample consisted of CD8+ T cells from PBMCs. These TCRs come from a human donor in good health (CMV status not recorded). Some clones in this sample may be carry-over from other donors' samples.

This clonotype showed up many times. J is TRBJ1-1 and V is TRBV12-3 or TRBV12-4; D perhaps matches TRBD1 (6 bases). V shed 5 bases and J shed 6 bases, with 13 bases lying between them. The CDR3 covers 13 residues. The CDR3 bases are TGTGCCAGCAGTGCGCCAGGGGTAGCTGAAGCTTTCTTT. This gives the protein CASSAPGVAEAFF.

This sequence joins TRBV20-1 and TRBJ1-1; D unclear. Between the trimmed V and J ends, which lost 4 bases and 3 bases, there was a span of 12 bases. Per germline, CDR1 DFQATT and CDR2 SNEGSKA (reference sequence). This CDR3 contains 13 residues. This chain's CDR3 is CSAITGRDTEAFF. CDR3 coding DNA: TGCAGTGCTATTACGGGGAGGGACACTGAAGCTTTCTTT.

This clonotype was counted at least ten times. The J gene is TRBJ1-5, the V gene TRBV12-3 or TRBV12-4; D remains ambiguous. The length of the CDR3 is 12 residues. Trimming left V 5 bases short and J 11 bases short, with 13 bases between. CDR3 bases: TGTGCCAGCAGTAGGCAGGCGGGAGCCCAGCATTTT. Its translation: CASSRQAGAQHF.

The J gene is TRBJ1-2, the V gene TRBV28, with 9 bases fitting TRBD1. Trimming cost V 7 bases and J 6 bases; bases outside gene matches: 3. This CDR3 is built from 12 residues. Germline CDR1 MDHEN, CDR2 SYDVKM. The CDR3 spells CASITGGNGYTF. The CDR3 bases are TGTGCCAGCATAACAGGGGGCAATGGCTACACCTTC.

The sample holds many counts of this clonotype. J is TRBJ2-4 and V is TRBV12-3 or TRBV12-4, with 11 nucleotides matching TRBD2. The CDR3 is 15 amino acids. The V gene end was trimmed by 3 bases and the J gene end by 4 bases; junction bases not matched to a gene: 2. The CDR3 is CASSLASGGKNIQYF. The CDR3 bases are TGTGCCAGCAGTTTGGCTAGCGGGGGGAAAAACATTCAGTACTTC.

The rearrangement uses TRBV7-2 and TRBJ1-1; D remains ambiguous. V was cut by 0 bases and J by 1 base, with 18 bases left in between. The CDR3 runs 18 residues. Germline values: CDR1 SGHTA, CDR2 FQGNSA. The CDR3 protein is CASSLAGLGGIENTEAFF. As DNA, the CDR3 is TGTGCCAGCAGCTTAGCGGGGTTAGGTGGTATAGAGAACACTGAAGCTTTCTTT.

As regards this clonotype: A much more abundant neighbour one base away suggests this may be a read error. CDR3 nucleotide sequence: TGTGTCAGCAGCCCTACAGTCTCCTACAATGAGCAGTTCTTC. Encoded protein: CVSSPTVSYNEQFF. This sequence joins TRBV7-2 and TRBJ2-1; D gene unclear. The CDR3 loop spans 14 amino acids. Germline values: CDR1 SGHTA, CDR2 FQGNSA.

The chain uses TRBV4-2 and TRBJ2-3; 8 bases agree with TRBD1. V lost 0 bases to trimming and J lost 3 bases; unmatched junction nucleotides: 8. CDR3 length: 17 amino acids. Germline V gives CDR1 LGHNA, CDR2 YNFKEQ. For the CDR3, the DNA is TGTGCCAGCAGCCAAGATTTTCCAGGGGGCGCGACAGATACGCAGTATTTT. Amino acids: CASSQDFPGGATDTQYF.

There are a few counts of this clonotype. This chain joins TRBV4-1 and TRBJ2-7, with 13 positions matching TRBD2. The CDR3 sequence is 19 residues long. V shed 0 bases and J 0 bases; nucleotides not matched to a gene: 8. CDR1 and CDR2 from the germline V gene are MGHRA and YSYEKL. The CDR3 here is CASSQEGGLAGSYSYEQYF. CDR3 in DNA: TGCGCCAGCAGCCAAGAAGGGGGACTAGCGGGGAGCTACTCCTACGAGCAGTACTTC.

As concerns this clonotype: A much bigger clone sits one base away, suggesting this may be a read error. The chain joins TRBV7-6 to TRBJ2-7; the match to TRBD2 covers 9 bases. Germline lookup yields CDR1 SGHVS and CDR2 FNYEAQ. This CDR3 region has 15 residues. Germline trimming cut 1 base from V and 3 bases from J; bases unmatched to any gene: 4. The CDR3 DNA reads TGTGCCAGCAGCTTAGGAAGCGGGAGGTTCTACGAGCAGTACTTC. It codes for CASSLGSGRFYEQYF.

This clonotype was found many times. The V gene is TRBV7-9, the J gene TRBJ1-5, with 11 bases identical to TRBD1. Germline V CDR1 and CDR2: SEHNR, FQNEAQ (reference sequence). V gave up 1 base and J gave up 5 bases; unmatched junction bases: 1. The CDR3 runs 15 residues. The CDR3 sequence is CASSLGTGGDQPQHF. CDR3 in DNA: TGTGCCAGCAGCTTAGGGACAGGGGGCGATCAGCCCCAGCATTTT.

This clonotype was picked up a small number of times. The V gene is TRBV11-2, the J gene TRBJ2-1, with 10 nucleotides matching TRBD2. The CDR3 runs to 19 residues. The trim removed 0 bases at V and 4 bases at J, leaving 12 bases unmatched. Germline CDR1 reads SGHAT; CDR2 reads FQNNGV. As DNA, the CDR3 is TGTGCCAGCAGCTTAGATGGGCGGCTAGCGGGGGTTGGGTACAATGAGCAGTTCTTC. Translating gives CASSLDGRLAGVGYNEQFF.

There are a few counts of this clonotype. This chain uses TRBV28 with TRBJ2-2; a weak D match, TRBD2 (6 bases). Germline CDR1 and CDR2: MDHEN and SYDVKM. This CDR3 is built from 14 residues. Deletions cut 4 bases from V and 7 bases from J, with 13 bases between. CDR3 in amino acids: CASSSKEAGGELFF. CDR3 in DNA: TGTGCCAGCAGTTCGAAGGAAGCGGGCGGGGAGCTGTTTTTT.

This clonotype turned up a few times. The chain employs TRBV14 and TRBJ2-7; TRBD1 or TRBD2 may be the D gene (5 bases each). The CDR3 is 14 residues long. Trimming took off 5 bases at V and 2 bases at J, with 13 bases between the two ends. The V gene's germline CDR1 is SGHDN and CDR2 FVKESK. This CDR3 reads CASSNWDRPYEQYV. The CDR3 DNA follows: TGTGCCAGCAGCAATTGGGACCGACCCTACGAGCAGTACGTC.

This chain links TRBV10-3 with TRBJ2-7, with TRBD1 matching 10 bases. Germline assignment: CDR1 ENHRY and CDR2 SYGVKD. This CDR3 region has 16 residues. V lost 2 bases and J lost 2; bases outside the gene matches: 6. CDR3 sequence: CAISEMRDRGAYEQYF. As DNA, the CDR3 is TGTGCCATCAGTGAGATGCGGGACAGGGGTGCCTACGAGCAGTACTTC.

This clonotype showed up many times. CDR3 in amino acids: CASSPGGLSTDTQYF. The CDR3 DNA sequence: TGCGCCAGCAGTCCCGGGGGCCTTAGCACAGATACGCAGTATTTT. The gene calls are TRBV4-1 and TRBJ2-3; either TRBD1 or TRBD2 may fit D (6 bases each). V was trimmed by 6 bases and J by 0 bases, leaving 13 bases between them. Germline lookup yields CDR1 MGHRA and CDR2 YSYEKL. The CDR3 has 15 amino acids.

Turning to this clonotype: A junction boundary mismatches the germline segment, possibly from a read error. The rearrangement joins TRBV12-5 to TRBJ2-1, with a tentative D call TRBD2 (6 bases). The CDR3 totals 16 residues. CDR1 and CDR2 from the germline V gene are LGHNT and FRNRAP. Here the CDR3 DNA reads TGTACTAGTGGTTTGATACATGGGACTCTAAGCAATGAGCAGTTCTTC. Translation gives CTSGLIHGTLSNEQFF.

This clonotype is a singleton in its sample. The V gene is TRBV29-1, the J gene TRBJ1-2; perhaps TRBD1 as D (6 bases). This CDR3 comprises 15 residues. Germline CDR1 is SQVTM and CDR2 is ANQGSEA. With 4 bases removed from V and 4 bases from J, the gap between germline ends came to 19 bases. CDR3 nucleotide sequence: TGCAGCGTTGGGGCGGGGGGGGGCTCTGGCTATGGCTACACCTTC. It specifies CSVGAGGGSGYGYTF.

This clonotype was recorded at least ten times. This chain joins TRBV7-2 and TRBJ2-5, with D unclear. The length of the CDR3 is 14 residues. Germline CDR1 reads SGHTA; CDR2 reads FQGNSA. Trimming removed 3 bases from V and 1 base from J, with 9 bases in between. CDR3: CASSFLGSQETQYF. CDR3 bases: TGTGCCAGCAGCTTCTTGGGCAGCCAAGAGACCCAGTACTTC.

V is TRBV12-3 or TRBV12-4 and J is TRBJ1-4, with D hard to call. Trimming cost V 3 bases and J 7 bases, with 15 bases left between them. This CDR3 spans 15 amino acids. In DNA form, the CDR3 reads TGTGCCAGCAGTTTCTTCGCCTCAGTTGGTGAAAAACTGTTTTTT. Its protein is CASSFFASVGEKLFF.

A few counts support this clonotype. This chain joins TRBV2 and TRBJ1-2; 10 bases align to TRBD1. Germline V gene data show CDR1 as SNHLY and CDR2 as FYNNEI. The CDR3 consists of 14 residues. Trimming cost V 6 bases and J 3 bases; bases outside gene matches: 4. CDR3 region: CASRIGQGDYGYTF. In nucleotides, the CDR3 is TGTGCCAGCAGGATTGGACAGGGGGACTATGGCTACACCTTC.

V is TRBV29-1 and J is TRBJ2-3; 10 nucleotides line up with TRBD2. The germline V gene encodes CDR1 SQVTM and CDR2 ANQGSEA. With V trimmed by 6 bases and J by 4 bases, 10 bases remained unmatched. This CDR3 is built from 15 residues. The CDR3 spells CSVESGGLASDTQYF. The CDR3 DNA reads as TGCAGCGTGGAATCGGGGGGACTAGCGTCAGATACGCAGTATTTT.

This clonotype appeared a few times. The rearrangement links TRBV28 to TRBJ1-1; D is undetermined. This CDR3 has 14 amino acids. Germline CDR1 reads MDHEN; CDR2 reads SYDVKM. Trimming left V 2 bases short and J 4 bases short, with 11 bases between. The CDR3 nucleotides read TGTGCCAGCAGTTTACACCGGCGTACCACTGAAGCTTTCTTT. Translated: CASSLHRRTTEAFF.

This clonotype has just a few counts. This chain connects TRBV29-1 to TRBJ1-2; 8 positions match TRBD1. This CDR3 has 13 residues. The trim removed 3 bases at V and 4 bases at J, leaving 4 bases unmatched. In germline, CDR1 is SQVTM, CDR2 ANQGSEA. The CDR3 protein is CSVERGTGYGYTF. The CDR3 bases are TGCAGCGTTGAGAGAGGGACAGGCTATGGCTACACCTTC.

The V call is TRBV5-6, the J call TRBJ2-7; D gene unclear. Looked up from germline, CDR1 is SGHDT and CDR2 is YYEEEE. The CDR3 is 15 residues long. Trimming shortened V by 3 bases and J by 0 bases, and 13 bases separated the two germline ends. The CDR3, as DNA: TGTGCCAGCAGCTCCGGACGGCCGAGCTCCTACGAGCAGTACGTC. As protein: CASSSGRPSSYEQYV.

This clonotype was counted at least ten times. The chain couples TRBV7-8 to TRBJ1-4; D not certain. Germline V gene data show CDR1 as SGHVS and CDR2 as FQNEAQ. This CDR3 comprises 18 residues. V was trimmed by 0 bases and J by 0 bases, leaving 14 bases between them. The CDR3 sequence: CASSLARGWPATNEKLFF. DNA of the CDR3: TGTGCCAGCAGCTTAGCTCGGGGATGGCCGGCAACTAATGAAAAACTGTTTTTT. Variable domain in full (rest from reference TRBV7-8 and TRBJ1-4): GAGVSQSPRYKVAKRGQDVALRCDPISGHVSLFWYQQALGQGPEFLTYFQNEAQLDKSGLPSDRFFAERPEGSVSTLKIQRTQQEDSAVYLCASSLARGWPATNEKLFFGSGTQLSVL.

This clonotype showed up just a few times. The genes are TRBV6-6 and TRBJ1-5; D gene ambiguous. Germline V gene sequence: CDR1 MNHNY, CDR2 SVGAGI (reference sequence). The CDR3 spans 16 residues. The germline V and J ends were trimmed by 0 bases and 6 bases, with 15 bases remaining between them. The CDR3 nucleotides read TGTGCCAGCAGTTACTCCGCGGAGGACCCGAGTCAGCCCCAGCATTTT. Protein sequence: CASSYSAEDPSQPQHF.

CDR3 DNA sequence: TGTGCCAGCAGACCACAGGTCTACCAAGAGACCCAGTACTTC. This encodes CASRPQVYQETQYF. V is TRBV27 and J is TRBJ2-5; maybe TRBD1 (5 bases). Trimming left V 6 bases short and J 0 bases short, with 11 bases between. The CDR3 is 14 amino acids. Germline values: CDR1 MNHEY, CDR2 SMNVEV (reference sequence).